The entry below gives a single T cell receptor (beta chain) sequence along with its context. The entry originates in a study of radiation and T cells in renal cell carcinoma. The treatment was: 15 Gy SBRT to primary tumor, nephrectomy 4 weeks later. The data were produced by immunoSEQ multiplex PCR, yet TCRdb's version contains in-frame clones alone and is incomplete. The repertoire includes about 20,000 clones, 60% to 75% of them detected once, and around 12% sits in the top ten. This TCR was sampled from a woman in her sixties or seventies with renal cell carcinoma. The sample in question was tumor tissue, obtained from a patient whose treatment included radiotherapy and nephrectomy.

This chain's CDR3 is CASSSSVGTDTQYF. CDR3 nucleotides: TGTGCCAGCAGCTCCTCAGTTGGTACAGATACGCAGTATTTT. The chain recombines TRBV5-8 with TRBJ2-3; D call uncertain. The CDR3 has 14 amino acids. The V end was cut by 3 bases, the J end by 3 bases, with 11 bases between. The germline V gene encodes CDR1 SGHTS and CDR2 YDEGEE.